This T cell receptor beta chain was found in a study of cytomegalovirus exposure and HLA in healthy donors. Broader study findings: TCR association rates varied by HLA locus in a later analysis, with DRB1 highest and HLA-C lowest.

The V and J ends lost 4 bases and 2 bases respectively, with 20 bases between them. CDR1 and CDR2 (germline): SGHTA, FQGNSA. The CDR3 extends over 17 amino acids. The PCR ran on 60 Vbeta and 13 Jbeta primers. Sequencing used immunoSEQ multiplex PCR; TCRdb keeps in-frame clones, though not all of them. The repertoire holds fewer than 200,000 clones, with about an eighth as singletons. This clone was seen more than once but under ten times. Its cognate antigen is unknown. Material: PBMCs. The sequence was obtained from a man over 45 in good health and CMV-seropositive. V and J are TRBV7-2 and TRBJ2-5; weak D call: TRBD2 (7 bases). This CDR3 is CASSSWALGGGQETQYF. Here the CDR3 DNA reads TGTGCCAGCAGCTCATGGGCCTTAGGGGGGGGGCAAGAGACCCAGTACTTC.